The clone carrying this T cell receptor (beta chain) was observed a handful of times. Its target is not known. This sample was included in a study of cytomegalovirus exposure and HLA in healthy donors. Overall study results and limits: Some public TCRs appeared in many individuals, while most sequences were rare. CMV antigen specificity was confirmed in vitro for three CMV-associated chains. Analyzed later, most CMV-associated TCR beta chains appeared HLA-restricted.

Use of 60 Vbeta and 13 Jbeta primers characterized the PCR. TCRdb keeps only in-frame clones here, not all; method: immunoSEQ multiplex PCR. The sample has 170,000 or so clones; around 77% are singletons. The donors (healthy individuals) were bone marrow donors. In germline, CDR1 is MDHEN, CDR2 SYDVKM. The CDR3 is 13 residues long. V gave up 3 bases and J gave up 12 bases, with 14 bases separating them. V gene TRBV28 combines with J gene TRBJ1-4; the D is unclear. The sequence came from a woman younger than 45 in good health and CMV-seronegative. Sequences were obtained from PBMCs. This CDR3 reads CASSFLVNVELFF. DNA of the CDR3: TGTGCCAGCAGTTTCCTAGTCAACGTTGAACTGTTTTTT.